This T cell receptor beta chain is from a study of sequential checkpoint blockade in melanoma (dated by TCRdb to about 2019). Background for the entire study: Patients were randomized 1:1 to first-line nivolumab followed by ipilimumab (arm A) or ipilimumab followed by nivolumab (arm B). Maintenance nivolumab came after both trial sequences. DNA from 75 to 95 pretreatment melanoma tumor samples was subjected to TCRbeta immunosequencing. About 20 patients had matched tumor biopsies taken before treatment and at week 13, after single-agent nivolumab (arm A) or ipilimumab (arm B). In about 80% of the matched pre- and post-treatment tumor biopsy pairs, both biopsies came from the same lesion. The research as a whole found: Small sample sizes and reduced statistical power limited the analyses of tumor T-cell fraction within each arm. Among patients in arm A, the nivolumab-first arm, pretreatment tumor TIL clonality was associated with response (P = .04). Tumor T-cell fraction and clonality correlated with PD-L1 staining and CD8+ T-cell counts but not with mutational load. Larger, independent patient cohorts are needed to validate the response-prediction model that combines TCR metrics and mutation burden. Patients whose tumor T-cell fraction and clonality increased by week 13 were about 30 times more likely to achieve clinical benefit.

Remarks on this clone: Which antigen it targets is not known. No per-base quality is available; no much larger clone lies one base away.

Explained via the paper, the treatment or condition label denotes: randomized to nivolumab then ipilimumab (arm A) or the reverse (arm B). No trial patient had received prior DNA-damaging chemotherapy. CheckMate 064, a randomized, open-label phase II trial of sequential checkpoint blockade, was the source of the samples, all of which came from patients with melanoma. Genomic DNA from formalin-fixed paraffin-embedded (FFPE) tissue samples served as the input for tumor TCR sequencing. TCRbeta CDR3 regions were immunosequenced from genomic DNA with the immunoSEQ Assay. Genomic DNA was amplified by bias-controlled multiplex PCR before high-throughput sequencing. As for the authors' bioinformatics: To quantify the absolute abundance of each unique TCRbeta CDR3 region, the sequences were collapsed and filtered. Clonality was defined as 1 minus Pielou's evenness and was calculated using productive rearrangements only. Tumor T-cell fraction was computed by normalizing TCRbeta template counts to usable DNA, estimated from several housekeeping genes. Clones with significantly greater frequencies in on-treatment versus baseline samples were identified using a previously published method. TCRdb holds this immuneACCESS table with in-frame rearrangements only. Some clones are missing; in checked studies, unresolved V genes explain under half, and the rest has no known cause. V and J calls plus clone size are reproduced from that table; the DNA served to infer D and trimming. Within this sample are over 4,000 clones, with 25% to 40% of them counted one time only. The top ten constitute approximately 12% of the sample.

The clonotype originates from a human donor with melanoma. The input for sequencing was tumor tissue (inferred from file names), taken from a patient given nivolumab and ipilimumab in sequence.

The sequenced DNA: TGTGCCAGCAGTTTCCTGCTAGCGGGAGTTTCGACCTACGAGCAGTACTTC. The resulting protein is CASSFLLAGVSTYEQYF. This sequence uses TRBV28 and TRBJ2-7, and 10 junctional nucleotides match TRBD2. Measured from the cysteine to the phenylalanine, the CDR3 is 17 residues long. Only the CDR3 DNA stays, 51 bases, in frame from base 1. CDR1 is given as MDHEN and CDR2 as SYDVKM, both from the germline V gene. V is trimmed back by 3 bases and J by 2 bases, and the junction contains 10 bases that no gene match accounts for.